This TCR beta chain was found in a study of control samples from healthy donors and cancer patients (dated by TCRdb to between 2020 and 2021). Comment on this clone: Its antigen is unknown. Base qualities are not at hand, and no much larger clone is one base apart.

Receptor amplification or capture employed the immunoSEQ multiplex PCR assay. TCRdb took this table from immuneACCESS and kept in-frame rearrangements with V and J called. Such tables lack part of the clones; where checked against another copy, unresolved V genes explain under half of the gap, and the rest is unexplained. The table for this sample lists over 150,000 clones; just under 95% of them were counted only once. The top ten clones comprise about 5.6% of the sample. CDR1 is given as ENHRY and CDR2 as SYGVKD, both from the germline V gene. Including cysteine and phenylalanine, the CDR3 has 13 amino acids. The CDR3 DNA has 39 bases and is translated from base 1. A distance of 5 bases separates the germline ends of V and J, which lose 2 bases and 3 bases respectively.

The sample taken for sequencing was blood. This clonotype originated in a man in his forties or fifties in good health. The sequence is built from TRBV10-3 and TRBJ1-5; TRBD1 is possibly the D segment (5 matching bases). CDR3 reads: CAISEGANQPQHF. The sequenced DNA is TGTGCCATCAGTGAGGGGGCCAATCAGCCCCAGCATTTT.